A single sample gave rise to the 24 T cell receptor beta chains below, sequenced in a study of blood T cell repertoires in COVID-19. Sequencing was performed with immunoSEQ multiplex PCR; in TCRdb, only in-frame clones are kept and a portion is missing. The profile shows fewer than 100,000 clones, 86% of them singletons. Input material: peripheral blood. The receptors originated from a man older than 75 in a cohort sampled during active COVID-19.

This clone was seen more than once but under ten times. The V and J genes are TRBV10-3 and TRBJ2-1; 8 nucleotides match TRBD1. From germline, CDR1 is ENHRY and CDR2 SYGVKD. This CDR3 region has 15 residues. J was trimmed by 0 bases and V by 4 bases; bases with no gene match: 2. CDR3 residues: CAISGTGLSYNEQFF. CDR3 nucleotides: TGTGCCATCAGTGGGACAGGGCTCTCCTACAATGAGCAGTTCTTC.

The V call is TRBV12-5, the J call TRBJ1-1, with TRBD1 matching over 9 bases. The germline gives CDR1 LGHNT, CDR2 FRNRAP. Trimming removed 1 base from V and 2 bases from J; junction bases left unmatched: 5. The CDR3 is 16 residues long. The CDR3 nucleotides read TGTGCTAGTGGTTTGGCCAGGACAGGGGATAACACTGAAGCTTTCTTT. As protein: CASGLARTGDNTEAFF.

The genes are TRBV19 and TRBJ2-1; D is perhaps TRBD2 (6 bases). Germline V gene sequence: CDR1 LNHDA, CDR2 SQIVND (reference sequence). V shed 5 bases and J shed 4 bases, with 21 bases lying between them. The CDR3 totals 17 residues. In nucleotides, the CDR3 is TGTGCCAGTAGTTCACCGGGACTCCCCTCGAGGTACAATGAGCAGTTCTTC. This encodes CASSSPGLPSRYNEQFF.

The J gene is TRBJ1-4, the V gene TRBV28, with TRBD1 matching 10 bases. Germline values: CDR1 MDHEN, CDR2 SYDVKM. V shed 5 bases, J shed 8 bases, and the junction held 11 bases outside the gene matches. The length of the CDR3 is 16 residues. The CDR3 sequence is CASSLPRTGGVEKLFF. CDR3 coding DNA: TGTGCCAGCAGTCTCCCCAGGACAGGGGGAGTCGAAAAACTGTTTTTT.

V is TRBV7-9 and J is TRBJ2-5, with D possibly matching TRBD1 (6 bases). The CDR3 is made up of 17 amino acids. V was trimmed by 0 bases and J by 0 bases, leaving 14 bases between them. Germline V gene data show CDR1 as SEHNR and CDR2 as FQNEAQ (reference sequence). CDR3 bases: TGTGCCAGCAGCTTAGCAGGGACACAGTACCACCAAGAGACCCAGTACTTC. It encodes CASSLAGTQYHQETQYF.

The CDR3 loop is CASSPPAGGAGSVTEAFF. The CDR3 coding sequence is TGTGCCAGCAGCCCGCCGGCAGGGGGCGCGGGTTCGGTTACTGAAGCTTTCTTT. V and J are TRBV13 and TRBJ1-1; TRBD1 aligns across 8 bases. This CDR3 region has 18 residues. The ends lost 5 bases at V and 5 bases at J; junction bases unmatched: 19. Germline V lookup: CDR1 PRHDT, CDR2 FYEKMQ (reference sequence).

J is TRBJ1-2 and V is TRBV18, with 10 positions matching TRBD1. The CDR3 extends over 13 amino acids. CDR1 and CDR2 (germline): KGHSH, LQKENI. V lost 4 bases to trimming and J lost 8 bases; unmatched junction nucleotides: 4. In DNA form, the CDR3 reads TGTGCCAGCTCACTAGGACAGGGGGACGGCTACACCTTC. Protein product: CASSLGQGDGYTF.

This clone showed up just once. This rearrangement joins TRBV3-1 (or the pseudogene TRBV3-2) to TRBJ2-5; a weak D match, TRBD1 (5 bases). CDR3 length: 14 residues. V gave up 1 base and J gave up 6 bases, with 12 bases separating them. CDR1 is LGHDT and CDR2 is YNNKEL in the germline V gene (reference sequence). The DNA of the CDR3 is TGTGCCAGCAGCCAAGTATCCAGGGCGCAGACCCAGTACTTC. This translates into CASSQVSRAQTQYF.

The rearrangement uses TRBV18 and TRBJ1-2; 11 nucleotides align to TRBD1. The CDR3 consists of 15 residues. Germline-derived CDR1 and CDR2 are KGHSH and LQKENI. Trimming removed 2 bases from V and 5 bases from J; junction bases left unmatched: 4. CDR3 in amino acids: CASSPEDRGHYGYTF. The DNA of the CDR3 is TGTGCCAGCTCACCAGAGGACAGGGGGCATTATGGCTACACCTTC.

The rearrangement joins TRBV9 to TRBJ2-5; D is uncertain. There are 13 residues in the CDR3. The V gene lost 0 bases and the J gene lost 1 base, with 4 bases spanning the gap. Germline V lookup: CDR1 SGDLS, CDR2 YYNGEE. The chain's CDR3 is CASSVGPQETQYF. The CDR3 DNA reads TGTGCCAGCAGCGTAGGGCCCCAAGAGACCCAGTACTTC.

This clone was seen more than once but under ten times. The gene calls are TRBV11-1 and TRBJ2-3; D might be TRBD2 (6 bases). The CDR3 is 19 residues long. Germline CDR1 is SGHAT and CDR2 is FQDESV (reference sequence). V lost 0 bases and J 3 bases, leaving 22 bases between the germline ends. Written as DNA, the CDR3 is TGTGCCAGCAGCTTAGCTTATTATTGGGGGGATGGGGTAACAGATACGCAGTATTTT. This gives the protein CASSLAYYWGDGVTDTQYF.

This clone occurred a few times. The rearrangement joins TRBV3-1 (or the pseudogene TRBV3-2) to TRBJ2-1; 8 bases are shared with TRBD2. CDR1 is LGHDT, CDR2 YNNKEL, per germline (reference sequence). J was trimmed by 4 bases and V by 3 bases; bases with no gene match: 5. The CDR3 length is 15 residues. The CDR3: CASSQERGPYNEQFF. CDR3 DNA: TGTGCCAGCAGCCAGGAGCGGGGGCCTTACAATGAGCAGTTCTTC.

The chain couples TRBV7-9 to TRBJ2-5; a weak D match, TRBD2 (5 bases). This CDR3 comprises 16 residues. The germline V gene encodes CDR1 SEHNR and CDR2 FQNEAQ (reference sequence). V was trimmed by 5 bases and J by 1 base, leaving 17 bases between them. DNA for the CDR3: TGTGCCAGCAGCCCCCGTCTCGGCGGGCGCCAAGAGACCCAGTACTTC. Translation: CASSPRLGGRQETQYF.

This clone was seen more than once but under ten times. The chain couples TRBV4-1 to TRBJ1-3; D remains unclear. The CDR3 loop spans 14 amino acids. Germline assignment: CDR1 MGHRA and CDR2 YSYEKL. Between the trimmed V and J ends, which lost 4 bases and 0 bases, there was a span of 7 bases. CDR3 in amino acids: CASSPQISGNTIYF. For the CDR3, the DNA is TGCGCCAGCAGCCCGCAGATCTCTGGAAACACCATATATTTT.

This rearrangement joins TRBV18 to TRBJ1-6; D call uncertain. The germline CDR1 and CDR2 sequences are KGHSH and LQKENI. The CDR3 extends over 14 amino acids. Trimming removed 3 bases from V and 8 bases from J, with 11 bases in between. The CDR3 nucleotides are TGTGCCAGCTCACCGACCGAGGGATATTCACCCCTCCACTTT. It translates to CASSPTEGYSPLHF.

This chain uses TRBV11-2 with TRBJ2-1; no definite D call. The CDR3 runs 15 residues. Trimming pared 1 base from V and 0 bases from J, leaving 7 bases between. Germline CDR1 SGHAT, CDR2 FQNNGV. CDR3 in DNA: TGTGCCAGCAGCTTAGCAGCGAACTCCTACAATGAGCAGTTCTTC. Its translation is CASSLAANSYNEQFF.

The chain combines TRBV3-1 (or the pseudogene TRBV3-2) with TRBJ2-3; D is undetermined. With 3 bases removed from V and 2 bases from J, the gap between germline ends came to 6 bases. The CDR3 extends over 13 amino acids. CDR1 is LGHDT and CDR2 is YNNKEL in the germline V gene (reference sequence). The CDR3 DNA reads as TGTGCCAGCAGCCAGAGCCTCACAGATACGCAGTATTTT. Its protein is CASSQSLTDTQYF.

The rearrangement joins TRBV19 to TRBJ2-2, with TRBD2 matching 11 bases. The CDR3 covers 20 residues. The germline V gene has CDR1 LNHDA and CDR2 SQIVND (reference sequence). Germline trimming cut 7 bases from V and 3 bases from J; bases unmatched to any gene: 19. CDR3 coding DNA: TGTGCCAGTAAGAAAGGGTCTCCGGGACTAGCGGAGTTTTACACCGGGGAGCTGTTTTTT. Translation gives CASKKGSPGLAEFYTGELFF. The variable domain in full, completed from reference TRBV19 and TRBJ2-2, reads DGGITQSPKYLFRKEGQNVTLSCEQNLNHDAMYWYRQDPGQGLRLIYYSQIVNDFQKGDIAEGYSVSREKKESFPLTVTSAQKNPTAFYLCASKKGSPGLAEFYTGELFFGEGSRLTVL.

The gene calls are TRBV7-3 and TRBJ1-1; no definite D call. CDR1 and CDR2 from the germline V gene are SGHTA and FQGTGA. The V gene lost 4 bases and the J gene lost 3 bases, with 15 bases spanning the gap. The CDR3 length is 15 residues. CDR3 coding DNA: TGTGCCAGCAGCTCAGCGGGCCCGAGCGACACTGAAGCTTTCTTT. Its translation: CASSSAGPSDTEAFF.

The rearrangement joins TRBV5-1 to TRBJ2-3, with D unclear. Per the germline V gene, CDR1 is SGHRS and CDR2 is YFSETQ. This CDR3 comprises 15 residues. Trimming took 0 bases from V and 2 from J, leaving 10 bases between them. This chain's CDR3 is CASSLEGAFTDTQYF. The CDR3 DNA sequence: TGCGCCAGCAGCTTGGAAGGAGCTTTCACAGATACGCAGTATTTT.

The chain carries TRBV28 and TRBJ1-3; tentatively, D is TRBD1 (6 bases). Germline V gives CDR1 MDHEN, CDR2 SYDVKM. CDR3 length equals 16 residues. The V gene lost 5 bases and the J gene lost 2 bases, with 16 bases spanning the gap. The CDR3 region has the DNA TGTGCCAGCAGTACCGACTGGGGGGGCCCTGGAAACACCATATATTTT. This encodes CASSTDWGGPGNTIYF.

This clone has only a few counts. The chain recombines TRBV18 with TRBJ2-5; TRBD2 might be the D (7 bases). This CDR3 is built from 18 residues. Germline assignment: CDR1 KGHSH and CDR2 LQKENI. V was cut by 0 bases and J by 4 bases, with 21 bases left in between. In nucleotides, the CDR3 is TGTGCCAGCTCACCACCGAAGATGGGGGGGCTCGGAGGAGAGACCCAGTACTTC. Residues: CASSPPKMGGLGGETQYF.

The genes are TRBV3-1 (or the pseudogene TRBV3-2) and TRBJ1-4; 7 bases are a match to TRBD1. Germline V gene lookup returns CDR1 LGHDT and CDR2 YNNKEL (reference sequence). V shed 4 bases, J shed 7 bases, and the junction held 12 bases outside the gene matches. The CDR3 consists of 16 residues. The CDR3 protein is CASSPHAGTVGEKLFF. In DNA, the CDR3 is TGTGCCAGCAGCCCTCACGCGGGGACAGTAGGTGAAAAACTGTTTTTT.

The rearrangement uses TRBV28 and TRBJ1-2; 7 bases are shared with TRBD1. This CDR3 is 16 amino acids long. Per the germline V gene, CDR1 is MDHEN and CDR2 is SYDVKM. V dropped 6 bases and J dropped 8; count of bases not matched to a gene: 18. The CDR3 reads CASRHQRQGGLVGYTF. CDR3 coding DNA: TGTGCCAGCAGGCACCAAAGACAGGGAGGTCTCGTGGGCTACACCTTC.